This TCR beta chain came from a study of control samples from healthy donors and cancer patients. Sequenced by immunoSEQ multiplex PCR; TCRdb stores in-frame clones only, minus some. This sample has 170,000 or so clones, with about 92% found just once. Trimming took 4 bases from V and 7 from J; bases not matched to a gene: 9. Germline assignment: CDR1 SGHRS and CDR2 YFSETQ. The CDR3 loop spans 15 amino acids. This clonotype was sampled from a man under 40 in good health. The material sequenced was blood. This rearrangement joins TRBV5-1 to TRBJ1-4; 8 nucleotides agree with TRBD1. As DNA, the CDR3 is TGCGCCAGCAGCCCCCAGGACAGGGCGGGTGAAAAACTGTTTTTT. It translates to CASSPQDRAGEKLFF.